The 2 T cell receptor beta chains given below trace back to one sample, sequenced in a study of naive and memory T cell subsets. Both TRBC1 and TRBC2 were covered by a beta constant-region primer of two equimolar oligonucleotides. TCRdb redid the calling of the UMI-ligation and nested PCR reads with MiXCR, one entry per CDR3 protein. The table has around 35,000 distinct CDR3 sequences, roughly 13% seen once. Sequencing used effector memory CD4+ T cells from blood. Noted subset: effector memory, CD45RA- CD27-. The receptors originated from a human donor in good health.

This clonotype was counted a few times. This sequence joins TRBV27 and TRBJ1-1; weak D call: TRBD1 (6 bases). Germline values: CDR1 MNHEY, CDR2 SMNVEV (reference sequence). This CDR3 has 15 amino acids. V was trimmed by 3 bases and J by 1 base, leaving 12 bases between them. The CDR3 region is CASSFSRGGNTEAFF. CDR3 sequence (DNA): TGTGCCAGCAGTTTTTCCAGGGGCGGGAACACTGAAGCTTTCTTT.

This clonotype was recorded at least ten times. The rearrangement links TRBV12-3 or TRBV12-4 to TRBJ2-6, with 12 nucleotides matching TRBD1. The V gene end was trimmed by 11 bases and the J gene end by 4 bases; junction bases not matched to a gene: 9. The CDR3 sequence is 16 residues long. This CDR3 is CASTGTGGGGANVLTF. The CDR3 DNA reads TGTGCCTCCACCGGGACAGGGGGCGGAGGGGCCAACGTCCTGACTTTC.